Listed below are T cell receptor beta chains from one sample, sequenced in a study of cytomegalovirus exposure and HLA in healthy donors. Assay used: immunoSEQ multiplex PCR; TCRdb lists only in-frame clones, some missing. The sample includes about 130,000 clones, 75% to 85% of them seen just once. The sample consisted of PBMCs. These receptors came from a girl aged 2 to 9 in good health and CMV-seronegative. CDR3s include the opening cysteine and the closing phenylalanine or tryptophan. D genes are given only for firm matches. The size entry is marked missing in some rows and otherwise reads once, few, many or a size class.

.,TRBJ1-5,TRBV2,.,TGTGCCAGCAGTGAGACAGTAAGTCAGCCCCAGCATTTT,CASSETVSQPQHF
.,TRBJ2-3,TRBV7-9,.,TGTGCCAGCAGCATCGGGACATCCTATAGCACAGATACGCAGTATTTT,CASSIGTSYSTDTQYF
.,TRBJ2-5,TRBV21-1,few,TGTGCCAGCAGCAAAGCCCAGTACCAAGAGACCCAGTACTTC,CASSKAQYQETQYF
TRBD1,TRBJ2-7,TRBV9,.,TGTGCCAGCAGCCCAACCTCAGGGGGCTCCGAGCAGTACTTC,CASSPTSGGSEQYF
TRBD1,TRBJ1-3,TRBV27,few,TGTGCCAGCAGATCGACAGGGGCTGGAAACACCATATATTTT,CASRSTGAGNTIYF
.,TRBJ1-4,TRBV4-2,few,TGTGCCAGCAGCCAAGTTCGGGATAATGAAAAACTGTTTTTT,CASSQVRDNEKLFF
.,TRBJ2-7,TRBV27,.,TGTGCCAGCAGTTTAATCTACAGGGACGAGCAGTACTTC,CASSLIYRDEQYF
.,TRBJ2-5,TRBV7-2,.,TGTGCCAGCAGCCAATCGGGTGGGGAGACCCAGTACTTC,CASSQSGGETQYF
.,TRBJ2-2,TRBV19,.,TGTGCCAGTAGTATTCGGGTTGTATCCTTGTCCGGGGAGCTGTTTTTT,CASSIRVVSLSGELFF
TRBD1,TRBJ1-2,TRBV18,.,TGTGCCAGCTCACGCACGGACAGGAACTATGGCTACACCTTC,CASSRTDRNYGYTF
.,TRBJ2-7,TRBV29-1,.,TGCAGCGTTGGGGTGAGGGCATACGAGCAGTACTTC,CSVGVRAYEQYF
TRBD2,TRBJ2-5,TRBV5-4,.,TGTGCCAGCAGCCTAGCGGGAGGGCCGGGAGAGACCCAGTACTTC,CASSLAGGPGETQYF
TRBD1,TRBJ2-1,TRBV6-6,.,TGTGCCAGCAGTTCCGGGACAGGGACAAATGATGAGCAGTTCTTC,CASSSGTGTNDEQFF
TRBD1,TRBJ1-5,TRBV5-6,once,TGTGCCAGTCAGAAGGGGGCGGGCAATCAGCCCCAGCATTTT,CASQKGAGNQPQHF
.,TRBJ2-7,TRBV4-2,.,TGTGCCAGCAGTCGTGGTAGCGAAACCTACGAGCAGTACTTC,CASSRGSETYEQYF
TRBD1,TRBJ1-1,TRBV10-2,.,TGCGCCAGCAGTGAGTCTGGGACAGGGAACACTGAAGCTTTCTTT,CASSESGTGNTEAFF
.,TRBJ2-1,TRBV18,.,TGTGCCAGCTCCCCGGTACTTGTGCGGGGCAATGAGCAGTTCTTC,CASSPVLVRGNEQFF
.,TRBJ2-7,TRBV21-1,.,TGTGCCAGCACCAACCACGACAGGGGGTTTGCCTACGAGCAGTACTTC,CASTNHDRGFAYEQYF
TRBD1,TRBJ2-1,TRBV30,once,TGTGCCTTCTCCGGGACAGGGGATAGGAATGAGCAGTTCTTC,CAFSGTGDRNEQFF
TRBD1,TRBJ2-5,TRBV28,.,TGTGCCAGCAGTTCGGGGACAGGGTGGCAAGAGACCCAGTACTTC,CASSSGTGWQETQYF
TRBD1,TRBJ2-2,TRBV27,.,TGTGCCAGCAGTTTATCTCCCCCGCTGACAGGGGCGAACACCGGGGAGCTGTTTTTT,CASSLSPPLTGANTGELFF
.,TRBJ1-4,TRBV29-1,.,TGCAGCGTTGAATTGGAGACCCACCCAACTAATGAAAAACTGTTTTTT,CSVELETHPTNEKLFF
TRBD1,TRBJ2-2,TRBV25-1,.,TGTGCCAGCAGTCAGACAGGGGGCCCGAACACCGGGGAGCTGTTTTTT,CASSQTGGPNTGELFF
TRBD1,TRBJ1-3,TRBV9,.,TGTGCCAGCAGCGGTAACAGGGGACTCTCTGGAAACACCATATATTTT,CASSGNRGLSGNTIYF
.,TRBJ2-7,TRBV27,.,TGCGCCAGCAGTTCAGGACAGCTATTCGAGCAGTACTTC,CASSSGQLFEQYF
.,TRBJ1-2,TRBV4-1,.,TGCGCCAGCAGCCAAGAGATGGGTCCTCGAGGCCCTAACTATGGCTACACCTTC,CASSQEMGPRGPNYGYTF
.,TRBJ1-5,TRBV6-4,few,TGTGCCAGCAGTCCTGGGGAGGGAGGACAGCCCCAGCATTTT,CASSPGEGGQPQHF
TRBD2,TRBJ2-1,TRBV10-3,.,TGTGCCATTAAGACTCAGCGGGAGGGACACAATGAGCAGTTCTTC,CAIKTQREGHNEQFF
TRBD1,TRBJ1-2,TRBV6-6,.,TGTGCCAGCAGCCAGGGACAGGGCCACTATGGCTACACCTTC,CASSQGQGHYGYTF
.,TRBJ1-2,TRBV6-5,.,TGTGCCAGCAGTTACGACAGAAACTATGGCTACACCTTC,CASSYDRNYGYTF
.,TRBJ1-5,TRBV10-1,.,TGCGCCAGCAAGCAGGGAAGGTCTAGCAATCAGCCCCAGCATTTT,CASKQGRSSNQPQHF
TRBD1,TRBJ1-1,TRBV6-5,.,TGTGCCAGCAGTTACTCCACAGGGGCCACTGAAGCTTTCTTT,CASSYSTGATEAFF
TRBD1,TRBJ1-4,TRBV6-5,.,TGTGCCAGCACCGACAGGGTTTCGGAAAAACTGTTTTTT,CASTDRVSEKLFF
TRBD2,TRBJ2-1,TRBV9,once,TGTGCCAGCAGCGCCCGGGGAGGGAGCGGGAACTACAATGAGCAGTTCTTC,CASSARGGSGNYNEQFF
.,TRBJ1-2,TRBV11-1,.,TGTGCCAGCAGCTCACCATCACAGGGCTGGTATGGCTACACCTTC,CASSSPSQGWYGYTF
TRBD2,TRBJ2-1,TRBV9,few,TGTGCCAGCAGCGTGTACGGGACTAGCGGGGAGGATGAGCAGTTCTTC,CASSVYGTSGEDEQFF
.,TRBJ1-5,TRBV10-3,.,TGTGCCATCAGTGATTTCGAGGGAAACAATCAGCCCCAGCATTTT,CAISDFEGNNQPQHF
.,TRBJ2-7,TRBV7-2,.,TGTGCCAGCAGCTTAGCAGGGAGATACGAGCAGTACTTC,CASSLAGRYEQYF
.,TRBJ1-5,TRBV10-3,.,TGTGCCATCGGAGGGGGGAGGGACGGTCAGCCCCAGCATTTT,CAIGGGRDGQPQHF
TRBD1,TRBJ1-2,TRBV6-6,few,TGTGCCAGCAGCACGACAGGGGACTATGGCTACACCTTC,CASSTTGDYGYTF
TRBD1,TRBJ1-6,TRBV5-4,.,TGTGCCAGCAGCTTGTCAGGGGGCACTTCACCCCTCCACTTT,CASSLSGGTSPLHF